Here is one TCR beta chain with its context. The data were obtained in a study of cytomegalovirus exposure and HLA in healthy donors. V was cut by 4 bases and J by 1 base, with 7 bases left in between. CDR3 length: 13 residues. From germline, CDR1 is SGHNT and CDR2 YYREEE (reference sequence). The PCR had 60 Vbeta and 13 Jbeta primers. The data were produced by immunoSEQ multiplex PCR, yet TCRdb's version contains in-frame clones alone and is incomplete. The sample comprises over 20,000 clones, approximately 70% of which are singletons, and 4% to 4.5% rests with the top ten. The sequence was obtained from a woman in her fifties or sixties in good health and CMV-seronegative. V is TRBV5-4 and J is TRBJ2-3; D not certain. Source material: PBMCs. The DNA for the CDR3 is TGTGCCAGCAGCACGCCAGGCACAGATACGCAGTATTTT. Translated, it gives CASSTPGTDTQYF. Full variable domain (missing parts from reference TRBV5-4 and TRBJ2-3): ETGVTQSPTHLIKTRGQQVTLRCSSQSGHNTVSWYQQALGQGPQFIFQYYREEENGRGNFPPRFSGLQFPNYSSELNVNALELDDSALYLCASSTPGTDTQYFGPGTRLTVL.